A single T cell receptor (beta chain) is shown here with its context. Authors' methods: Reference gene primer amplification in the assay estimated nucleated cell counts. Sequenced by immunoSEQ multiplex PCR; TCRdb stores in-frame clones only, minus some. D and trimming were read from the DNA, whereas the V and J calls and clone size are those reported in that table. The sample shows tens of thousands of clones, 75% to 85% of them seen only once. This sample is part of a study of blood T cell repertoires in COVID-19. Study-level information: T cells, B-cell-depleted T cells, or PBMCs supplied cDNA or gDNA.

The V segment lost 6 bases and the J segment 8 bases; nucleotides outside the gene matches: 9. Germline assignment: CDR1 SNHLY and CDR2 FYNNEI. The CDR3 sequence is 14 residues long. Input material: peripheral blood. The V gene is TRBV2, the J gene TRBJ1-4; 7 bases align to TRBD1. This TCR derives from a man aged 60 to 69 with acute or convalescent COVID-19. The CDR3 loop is CASRYSSTGEKLFF. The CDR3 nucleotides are TGTGCCAGCAGGTACAGCTCGACAGGGGAAAAACTGTTTTTT.